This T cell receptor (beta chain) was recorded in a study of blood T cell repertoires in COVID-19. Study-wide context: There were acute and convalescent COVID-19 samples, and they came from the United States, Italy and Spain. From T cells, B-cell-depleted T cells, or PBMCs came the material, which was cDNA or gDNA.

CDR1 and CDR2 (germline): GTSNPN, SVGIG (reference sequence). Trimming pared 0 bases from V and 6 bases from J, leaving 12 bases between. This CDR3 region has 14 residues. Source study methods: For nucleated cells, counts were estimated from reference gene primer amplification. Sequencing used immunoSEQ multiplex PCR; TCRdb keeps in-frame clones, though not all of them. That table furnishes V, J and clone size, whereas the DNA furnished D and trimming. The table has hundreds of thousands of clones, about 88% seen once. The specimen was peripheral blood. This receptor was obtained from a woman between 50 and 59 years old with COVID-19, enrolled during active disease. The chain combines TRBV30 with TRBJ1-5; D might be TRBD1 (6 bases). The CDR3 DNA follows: TGTGCCTGGAGTGTAGCGGCAGGGGCTCAGCCCCAGCATTTT. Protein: CAWSVAAGAQPQHF. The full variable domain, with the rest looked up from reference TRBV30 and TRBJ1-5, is SQTIHQWPATLVQPVGSPLSLECTVEGTSNPNLYWYRQAAGRGLQLLFYSVGIGQISSEVPQNLSASRPQDRQFILSSKKLLLSDSGFYLCAWSVAAGAQPQHFGDGTRLSIL.